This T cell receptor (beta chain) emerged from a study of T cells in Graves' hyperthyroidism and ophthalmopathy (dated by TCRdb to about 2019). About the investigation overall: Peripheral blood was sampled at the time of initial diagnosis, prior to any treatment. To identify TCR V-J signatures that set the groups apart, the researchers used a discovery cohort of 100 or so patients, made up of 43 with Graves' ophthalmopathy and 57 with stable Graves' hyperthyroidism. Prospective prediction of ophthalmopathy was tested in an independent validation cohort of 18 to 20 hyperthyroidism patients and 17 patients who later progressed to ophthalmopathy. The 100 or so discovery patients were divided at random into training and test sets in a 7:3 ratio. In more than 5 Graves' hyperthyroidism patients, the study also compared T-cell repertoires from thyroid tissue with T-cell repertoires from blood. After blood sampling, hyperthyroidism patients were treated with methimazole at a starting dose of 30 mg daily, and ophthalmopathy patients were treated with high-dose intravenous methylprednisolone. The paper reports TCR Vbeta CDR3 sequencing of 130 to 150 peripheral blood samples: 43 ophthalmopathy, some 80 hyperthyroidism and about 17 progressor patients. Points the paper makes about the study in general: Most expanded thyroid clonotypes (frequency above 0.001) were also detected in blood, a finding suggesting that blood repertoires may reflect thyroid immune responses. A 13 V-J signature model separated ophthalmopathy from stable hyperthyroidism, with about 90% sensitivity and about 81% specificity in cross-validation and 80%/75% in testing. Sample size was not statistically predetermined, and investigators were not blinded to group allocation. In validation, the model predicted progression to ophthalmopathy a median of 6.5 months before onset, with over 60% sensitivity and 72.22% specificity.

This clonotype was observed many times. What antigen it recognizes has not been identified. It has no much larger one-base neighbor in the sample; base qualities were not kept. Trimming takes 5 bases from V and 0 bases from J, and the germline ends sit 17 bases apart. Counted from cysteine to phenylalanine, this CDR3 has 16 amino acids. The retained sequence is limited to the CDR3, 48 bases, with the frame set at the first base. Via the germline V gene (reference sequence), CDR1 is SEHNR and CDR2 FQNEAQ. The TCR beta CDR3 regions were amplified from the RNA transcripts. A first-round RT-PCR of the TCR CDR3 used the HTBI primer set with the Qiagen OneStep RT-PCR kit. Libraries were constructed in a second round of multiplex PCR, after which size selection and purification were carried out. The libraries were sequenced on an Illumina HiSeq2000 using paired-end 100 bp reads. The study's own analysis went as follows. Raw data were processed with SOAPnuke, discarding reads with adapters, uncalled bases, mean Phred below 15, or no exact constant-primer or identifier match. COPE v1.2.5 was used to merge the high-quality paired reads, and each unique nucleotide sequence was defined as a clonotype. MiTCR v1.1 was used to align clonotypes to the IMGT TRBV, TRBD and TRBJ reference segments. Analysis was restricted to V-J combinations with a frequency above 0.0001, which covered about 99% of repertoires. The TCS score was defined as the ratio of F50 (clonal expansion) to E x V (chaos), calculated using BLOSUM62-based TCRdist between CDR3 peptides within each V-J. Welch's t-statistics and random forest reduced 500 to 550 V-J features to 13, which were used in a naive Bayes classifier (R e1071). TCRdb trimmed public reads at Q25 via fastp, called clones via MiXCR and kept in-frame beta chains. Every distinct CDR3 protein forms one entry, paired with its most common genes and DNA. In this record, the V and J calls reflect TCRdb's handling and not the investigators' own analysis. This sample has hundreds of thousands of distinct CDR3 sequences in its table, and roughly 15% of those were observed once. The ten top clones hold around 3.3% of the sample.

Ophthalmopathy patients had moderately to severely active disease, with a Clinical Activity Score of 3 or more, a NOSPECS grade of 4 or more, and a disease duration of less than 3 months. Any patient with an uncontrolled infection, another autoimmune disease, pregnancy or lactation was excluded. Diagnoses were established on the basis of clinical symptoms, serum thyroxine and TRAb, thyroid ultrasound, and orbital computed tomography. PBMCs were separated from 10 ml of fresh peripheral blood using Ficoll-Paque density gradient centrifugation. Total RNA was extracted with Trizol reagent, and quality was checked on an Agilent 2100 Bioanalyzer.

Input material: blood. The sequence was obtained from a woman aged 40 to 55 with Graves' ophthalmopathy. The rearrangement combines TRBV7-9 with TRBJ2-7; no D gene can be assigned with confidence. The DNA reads TGTGCCAGCAGCCCCCCGTTCCTTGGCAGCTCCTACGAGCAGTACTTC. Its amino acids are CASSPPFLGSSYEQYF.